A single T cell receptor beta chain is shown here with its context. Its antigen remains unidentified. The CDR3 runs 14 residues. Looked up from germline, CDR1 is SGHTA and CDR2 is FQGNSA. V shed 2 bases and J 9 bases; nucleotides not matched to a gene: 7. The sample comes from a study of T cell repertoires in cytomegalovirus infection. In the study overall: Matching HLA type and CMV infection were both indicated by public TCR beta signatures. General study findings and limits: Using cumulative public TCR beta family frequency, the authors identified those who carried CMV together with the relevant HLA. Dominant in the ex vivo response were TCR beta clonotypes restricted by HLA-C and specific for CMV.

TCRdb re-derived calls from the reads in MiXCR, one entry per CDR3 protein. The repertoire consists of hundreds of thousands of distinct CDR3 sequences, with roughly 33% occurring once and the leading ten covering over 15%. This sequence was found in a human donor in good health (CMV status not recorded). Some clones in this sample may be carry-over from other donors' samples. The sequencing used cultured PBMCs, collected from culture after CMV antigen stimulation. The genes are TRBV7-2 and TRBJ2-1; TRBD2 agrees at 7 bases. CDR3 bases: TGTGCCAGCAGCTTAAGGGGCGGGAGTGGTGAGCAGTTCTTC. Residues: CASSLRGGSGEQFF.